These T cell receptor beta chains were read from a single sample in a study of regulatory T cells in long-lasting Graves disease. MiXCR was run by TCRdb on the multiplex PCR reads, yielding one entry per CDR3 protein. There are roughly 300,000 distinct CDR3 sequences in the sample; around 23% occur only once, and roughly 50% lies in the top ten. The sample consisted of peripheral blood mononuclear cells (PBMCs), taken when the disease was refractory, from a patient treated with antithyroid drugs. Receptors originate from a female donor with Graves disease. Each CDR3 is given with its conserved first and last residue.

TRBJ2-7 | TRBV20-1 | CSYVWTGEQYF
TRBJ2-5 | TRBV15 | CATSEEPGLQHETQYF
TRBJ2-5 | TRBV4-1 | CASSHGDRTQETKYF
TRBJ1-3 | TRBV7-9 | CASSLNSGGGSGNTIYF
- | TRBV30 | CAWSSSGTGTQYF
TRBJ1-1 | TRBV11-3 | CASSLERRTEAFF
TRBJ1-4 | TRBV5-1 | CASLNRVDNEKLFF
TRBJ2-5 | TRBV20-1 | CSARAGEETQYF
TRBJ1-1 | TRBV3-1 | CASSQGTAASEAFF
TRBJ2-7 | TRBV20-1 | CSATLRRASGDYEQYF
TRBJ1-2 | TRBV29-1 | CSVEDSTDFAGYTF
TRBJ1-2 | TRBV7-2 | CASSLKGGPGGSYGYTF
TRBJ2-7 | TRBV11-1 | CASSFRASYEQYF
TRBJ1-2 | TRBV28 | CASRHPYGYTF
TRBJ1-1 | TRBV19 | CASTPGQGSTEAFF
TRBJ2-7 | TRBV20-1 | CSARDWGLGTSYEQYF
TRBJ2-5 | TRBV6-4 | CASSDRGAETQYF
TRBJ2-5 | TRBV7-6 | CASSQGWETQYF
TRBJ2-2 | TRBV5-1 | CASSLQDPWAGELFF
TRBJ2-1 | TRBV6-1 | CASSPNGAATYNEQFF
TRBJ1-1 | TRBV2 | CASKTGPKKAFF
TRBJ2-1 | TRBV18 | CASSPFGEGQFF
TRBJ1-2 | TRBV10-2 | CASTGGGGYTF
TRBJ2-4 | TRBV19 | CASSTSRDRENIQYF
TRBJ2-3 | TRBV24-1 | CATSDLVAGAHTDTQYF
TRBJ1-4 | TRBV2 | CASSDQPLASRGGKLFF
TRBJ2-7 | TRBV6-9 | CASSYSFVRENEQYF
TRBJ2-3 | TRBV6-1 | CASRTLATDTQYF
TRBJ1-4 | TRBV6-2/TRBV6-3 | CASSSPPGTGREKLFF
TRBJ2-7 | TRBV15 | CAITRQGVSYEQYF
TRBJ2-7 | TRBV6-1 | CASSPPPFSGQGREQYF
TRBJ1-2 | TRBV28 | CASLESNYGYTF
TRBJ1-2 | TRBV4-1 | CASSQDRHPGYGYTF
TRBJ2-3 | TRBV20-1 | CSASPPTSTDTQYF
TRBJ2-7 | TRBV6-1 | CASSETPGTYEQYF
TRBJ1-2 | TRBV4-1 | CASSQVPSLEGGYTF
TRBJ2-7 | TRBV19 | CARNESPYEQYF
TRBJ2-7 | TRBV7-8 | CASSSDGSGEQYF
TRBJ2-7 | TRBV15 | CATSESTEGGYEQYF
TRBJ2-7 | TRBV5-1 | CASSADTSGSGEQYF
TRBJ1-1 | TRBV15 | CATSRPTGTTEAFF
TRBJ2-7 | TRBV4-1 | CASSPSSLSDSSYEQYF
TRBJ1-4 | TRBV20-1 | CSAREWQGGEKLFF
TRBJ1-5 | TRBV5-6 | CASSPWGRYSNQPQHF
TRBJ2-1 | TRBV20-1 | CSARDPSYNEQFF
TRBJ1-5 | TRBV4-2 | CASSQDLQGGNQPQHF
TRBJ2-5 | TRBV11-2 | CASSSSSGRETQYF
TRBJ1-2 | TRBV9 | CASSPTLTGLWDGYTF
TRBJ2-1 | TRBV20-1 | CSARDSGARSYNEQFF
TRBJ2-7 | TRBV6-2/TRBV6-3 | CAIRTVYEQYF
TRBJ1-2 | TRBV27 | CASSTGFGGYTF
TRBJ2-7 | TRBV5-5 | CASSFSDRVDYEQYF